This TCR beta chain was obtained from a study of human T cells and chemical hapten exposure. Germline CDR1 reads MNHNS; CDR2 reads SASEGT. The CDR3 runs 15 residues. The time point was: pre-sensitization, week 0. Described treatment: therapeutic diphenylcyclopropenone sensitization with weekly scalp DPC. Total RNA extraction was carried out from unfractionated whole blood. A single record per CDR3 protein comes from TCRdb applying MiXCR to the RACE reads. The sample lists tens of thousands of distinct CDR3 sequences, roughly 12% occurring once. This clonotype was seen a few times. Since a much larger clone is just one base distant, this may be a read error.

The source of this sequence is a woman aged 40 to 50 with alopecia areata. Some clones in this sample may be carry-over from other donors' samples. Sequenced here: whole blood, sampled in connection with sensitization to the hapten diphenylcyclopropenone (DPC). The rearrangement joins TRBV6-1 to TRBJ2-7; TRBD1 or TRBD2 may be the D gene (5 bases each). The CDR3 here is CARSEAQGVAYEQYF. The CDR3 DNA is TGTGCCAGAAGTGAAGCGCAGGGAGTCGCCTACGAGCAGTACTTC.